The 6 T cell receptor beta chains reported below all come from one sample, sequenced in a study of blood T cell repertoires in COVID-19. Assay: immunoSEQ multiplex PCR; the TCRdb copy retains only in-frame clones and omits some. Here the sample spans under 150,000 clones, 85% being singletons. Sequencing used peripheral blood. The receptor set was obtained from a woman aged 40 to 49 with active or convalescent COVID-19.

The chain joins TRBV7-9 to TRBJ2-5, with D unclear. This CDR3 spans 14 amino acids. In germline, CDR1 is SEHNR, CDR2 FQNEAQ (reference sequence). V was shortened by 1 base and J by 1 base, with 7 bases between the two germline ends. This chain's CDR3 is CASSLVVSQETQYF. DNA for the CDR3: TGTGCCAGCAGCTTAGTGGTCAGCCAAGAGACCCAGTACTTC.

This chain links TRBV19 with TRBJ2-2, with D possibly being TRBD2 (7 bases). The CDR3 spans 14 residues. Trimming removed 7 bases from V and 4 bases from J, with 13 bases in between. Per the germline V gene, CDR1 is LNHDA and CDR2 is SQIVND (reference sequence). The CDR3 sequence: CASTWGGATGELFF. The CDR3 DNA reads as TGTGCCAGTACCTGGGGGGGGGCCACCGGGGAGCTGTTTTTT.

The V and J genes are TRBV19 and TRBJ1-2; possible D gene TRBD1, 5 bases. Germline V lookup: CDR1 LNHDA, CDR2 SQIVND (reference sequence). CDR3 length equals 15 residues. V was cut by 2 bases and J by 4 bases, with 14 bases left in between. The CDR3 DNA follows: TGTGCCAGTAGTATATGGGGCACCGCGACCTATGGCTACACCTTC. The encoded protein is CASSIWGTATYGYTF.

This chain uses TRBV6-2 or TRBV6-3 with TRBJ2-7; D unresolved. CDR3 size: 14 residues. The germline gives CDR1 MNHEY, CDR2 SVGEGT. V was cut by 4 bases and J by 0 bases, with 10 bases left in between. The CDR3 DNA sequence: TGTGCCAGCAGTTCGACACTGCCCTCCTACGAGCAGTACTTC. Protein: CASSSTLPSYEQYF.

V is TRBV7-2 and J is TRBJ1-5, with D unresolved. This CDR3 region has 15 residues. CDR1 is SGHTA and CDR2 is FQGNSA in the germline V gene. V lost 3 bases and J 3 bases, leaving 12 bases between the germline ends. The CDR3 is CASSFSHATNQPQHF. The CDR3 coding sequence is TGTGCCAGCAGCTTTTCCCACGCTACCAATCAGCCCCAGCATTTT.

This chain links TRBV30 with TRBJ1-2; D is uncertain. Per germline, CDR1 GTSNPN and CDR2 SVGIG (reference sequence). This CDR3 has 12 residues. V dropped 0 bases and J dropped 8 bases, with 10 bases sitting between them. The CDR3 spells CAWSVSRGGYTF. CDR3 coding DNA: TGTGCCTGGAGTGTCTCCCGGGGAGGCTACACCTTC.